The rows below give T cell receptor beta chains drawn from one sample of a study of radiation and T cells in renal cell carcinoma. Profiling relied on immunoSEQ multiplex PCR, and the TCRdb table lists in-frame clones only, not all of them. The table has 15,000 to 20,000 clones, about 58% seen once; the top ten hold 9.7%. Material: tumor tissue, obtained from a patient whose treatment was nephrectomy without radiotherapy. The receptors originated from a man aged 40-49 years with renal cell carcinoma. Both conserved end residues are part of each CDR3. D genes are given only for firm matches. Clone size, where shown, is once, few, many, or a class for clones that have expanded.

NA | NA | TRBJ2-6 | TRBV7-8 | CASSLGVSGANVLTF | TGTGCCAGCAGCCTAGGGGTTTCTGGGGCCAACGTCCTGACTTTC
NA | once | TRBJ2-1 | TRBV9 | CASSPPEQGAYNEQFF | TGTGCCAGCAGCCCCCCTGAGCAGGGAGCCTACAATGAGCAGTTCTTC
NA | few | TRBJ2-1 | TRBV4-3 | CASSQDGYNEQFF | TGCGCCAGCAGCCAAGATGGCTACAATGAGCAGTTCTTC
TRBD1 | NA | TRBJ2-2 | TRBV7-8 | CASRRRQGFDTGELFF | TGTGCCAGCAGGCGGCGACAGGGATTTGACACCGGGGAGCTGTTTTTT
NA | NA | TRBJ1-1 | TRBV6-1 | CASSEYGGGTEAFF | TGTGCCAGCAGTGAATACGGGGGTGGGACTGAAGCTTTCTTT
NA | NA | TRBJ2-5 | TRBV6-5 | CASSYIVGMTQYF | TGTGCCAGCAGTTACATCGTCGGAATGACCCAGTACTTC
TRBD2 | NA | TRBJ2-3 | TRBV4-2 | CASSLHYSGGLTDTQYF | TGTGCCAGCAGCCTTCACTACTCGGGGGGGCTCACAGATACGCAGTATTTT
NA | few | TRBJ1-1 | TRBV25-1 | CASSEYPGTEAFF | TGTGCCAGCAGTGAATACCCGGGTACTGAAGCTTTCTTT
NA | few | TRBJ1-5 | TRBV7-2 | CASSLQGNQPQHF | TGTGCCAGCAGCTTACAGGGCAATCAGCCCCAGCATTTT
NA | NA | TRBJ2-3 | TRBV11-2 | CASSLIGAQYF | TGTGCCAGCAGCTTGATCGGGGCGCAGTATTTT
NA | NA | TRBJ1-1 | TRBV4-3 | CASSQDTGSTEAFF | TGCGCCAGCAGCCAAGATACGGGTAGCACTGAAGCTTTCTTT
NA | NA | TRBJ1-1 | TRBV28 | CASSLPGPGMNTEAFF | TGTGCCAGCAGTTTACCCGGGCCGGGGATGAACACTGAAGCTTTCTTT
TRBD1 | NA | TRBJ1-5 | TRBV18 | CASSDGTVNQPQHF | TGTGCCAGCTCTGATGGGACAGTAAATCAGCCCCAGCATTTT
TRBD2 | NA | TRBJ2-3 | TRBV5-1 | CASSLGLAGGDTQYF | TGCGCCAGCAGCTTGGGGCTAGCGGGGGGCGATACGCAGTATTTT
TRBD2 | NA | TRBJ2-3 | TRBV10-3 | CAISDNSGGASTDTQYF | TGTGCCATCAGTGATAATAGCGGGGGGGCGAGCACAGATACGCAGTATTTT
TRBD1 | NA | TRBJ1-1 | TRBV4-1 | CASSQRTGGRPLDAFF | TGCGCCAGCAGCCAACGGACAGGGGGCCGGCCGCTTGACGCTTTCTTT
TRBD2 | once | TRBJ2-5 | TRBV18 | CASSRAGGQETQYF | TGTGCCAGCTCACGAGCGGGGGGGCAAGAGACCCAGTACTTC
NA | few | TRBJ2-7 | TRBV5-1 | CASSLGRNSYEQYF | TGCGCCAGCAGCTTAGGACGGAACTCCTACGAGCAGTACTTC
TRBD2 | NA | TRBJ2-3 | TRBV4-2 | CASSQDFGTSGDTQYF | TGTGCCAGCAGCCAAGACTTTGGGACTAGCGGTGATACGCAGTATTTT
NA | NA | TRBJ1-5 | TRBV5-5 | CASSLEGSRNQPQHF | TGTGCCAGCAGCTTGGAAGGGAGCCGAAATCAGCCCCAGCATTTT
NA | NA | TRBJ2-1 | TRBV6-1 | CASRYDRVLEQFF | TGTGCCAGCAGATATGACCGGGTTCTAGAGCAGTTCTTC
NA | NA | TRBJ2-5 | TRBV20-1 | CSAIKETQYF | TGCAGTGCTATAAAAGAGACCCAGTACTTC